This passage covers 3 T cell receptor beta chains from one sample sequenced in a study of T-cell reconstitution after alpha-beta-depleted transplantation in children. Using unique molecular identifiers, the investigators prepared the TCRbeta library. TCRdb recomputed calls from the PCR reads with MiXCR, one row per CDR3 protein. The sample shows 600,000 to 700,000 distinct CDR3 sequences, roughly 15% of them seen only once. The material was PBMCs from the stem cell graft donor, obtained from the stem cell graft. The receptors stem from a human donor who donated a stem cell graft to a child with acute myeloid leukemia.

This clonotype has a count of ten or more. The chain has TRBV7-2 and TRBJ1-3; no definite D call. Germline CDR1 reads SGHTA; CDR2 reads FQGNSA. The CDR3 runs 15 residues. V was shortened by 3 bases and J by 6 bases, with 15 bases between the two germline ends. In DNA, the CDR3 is TGTGCCAGCAGCTTGGCGGCGACCCAGACAAACACCATATATTTT. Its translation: CASSLAATQTNTIYF.

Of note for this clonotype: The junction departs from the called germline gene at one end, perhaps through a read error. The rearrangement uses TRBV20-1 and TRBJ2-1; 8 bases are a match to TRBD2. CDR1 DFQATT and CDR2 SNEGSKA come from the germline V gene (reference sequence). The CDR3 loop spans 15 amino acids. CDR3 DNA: TGCAGTGTTAGAGGTCGGGGGGGGCTCGTTTATGAGCAGTTCTTC. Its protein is CSVRGRGGLVYEQFF.

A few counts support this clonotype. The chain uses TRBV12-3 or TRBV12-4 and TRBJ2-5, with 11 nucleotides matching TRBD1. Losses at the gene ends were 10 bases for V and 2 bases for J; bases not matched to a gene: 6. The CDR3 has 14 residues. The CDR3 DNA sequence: TGTGCCACCGGACAGGGGGCGAGGCAAGAGACCCAGTACTTC. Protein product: CATGQGARQETQYF.